This TCR beta chain was captured in a study of cytomegalovirus exposure and HLA in healthy donors (dated by TCRdb to 2016 to 2017). For the wider study: An earlier analysis of some 600 of the donors reported approximately 260 Gb of sequence data and some 110 million unique TCR beta sequences obtained from about 179 million T cells. Every repertoire in the discovery cohort had been generated on one and the same sequencing platform. Donor age, sex, ethnicity and CMV serostatus were collected together with the repertoire data. Along with the approximately 700-subject first cohort, a separate validation cohort of 120 different subjects was used. In a later analysis, previously published TCR beta repertoires from 550 to 700 donors were re-analyzed and high-resolution HLA genotyping was added so that TCR occurrence patterns could be studied. About 330 gigabases of sequencing data and around 80 million unique TCR sequences made up an early release that covered fewer than 650 HLA-typed donors. Genome-wide SNP genotypes for about 55% of the roughly 670 donors were used in a later genetic analysis, which treated that subset as a discovery cohort. Because of strong linkage in the cohort, a few DR-DQ haplotypes were treated as single units for association and clustering. Across around 400 genotyped donors of the cohort, an average of about 240,000 unique TCR beta nucleotide sequences per donor were sequenced, and approximately 19% of those sequences were non-productive. The T cell repertoires of several hundred subjects were profiled by immunosequencing and related to cytomegalovirus serostatus. To predict cytomegalovirus infection status, the study combined high-throughput TCR immunosequencing, statistical association of individual TCRs with disease status, and machine learning. The number of typed donors differed by locus: roughly 620-630 for A, B, C, DRB1 and DQB1; 500 to 550 for DQA1; 606 for DPA1; and about 470 for DPB1. The genetic ancestry cluster associated with self-reported Caucasian donors included roughly 84% of the roughly 380 genotyped donors. The study was designed to test whether signatures of past pathogen exposure could be identified by cataloging public T cell receptors. In the later analysis, no new phenotypic data were used to find candidate immune exposures; instead, reliance was placed on TCR beta sequences and their occurrence across donors. An earlier analysis of around 540 of the donors applied high-throughput TCR beta sequencing to assess whether each TCR beta V gene segment acted as functional or pseudogenic. HLA typing covered class I and class II loci at four-digit resolution. General conclusions and limits of the study: A further reported finding was that TCR beta sequences accurately predicted the HLA-A and HLA-B alleles for most subjects in the first cohort. In vitro tests confirmed that a few of the cytomegalovirus-associated TCR beta chains recognize cytomegalovirus antigens. Specific HLA alleles were associated with over 15,000 TCR beta sequences at a false discovery rate of 0.05 in a later analysis. A group of highly shared sequence variants was considered likely to be a technical artifact of the sequencing pipeline. The classifier was reported to diagnose cytomegalovirus status with high specificity and sensitivity in both the original and validation cohorts. In an earlier analysis of roughly 560 of the donors, most TCR beta V segments were observed in productive rearrangements about 87% or about 30% of the time, broadly matching IMGT annotations. The authors suggested that the approach could potentially be generalized to other disease states and immunological phenotypes. The cohort was sequenced for TCR beta chains only, and without alpha or paired-chain data the features that could be detected were limited. Compared with the roughly 670-donor mean, donors in an Asian-associated ancestry cluster had fewer N-insertions in productive TCRs, according to a later genetic analysis. Some IMGT-functional V segments, including TRBV6-2 and TRBV6-3, could not be told apart with the 87-base-pair reads, so those segments were excluded. According to a later analysis, parvovirus B19, influenza, CMV and Epstein-Barr virus appeared linked to several top co-occurrence clusters. A later analysis found that most CMV-associated TCR beta chains appeared HLA-restricted, with HLA associations seemingly driven largely by CMV exposure. In a later genetic analysis, a missense DCLRE1C variant was associated with V-gene and J-gene trimming of TCR beta chains, and the association was replicated in an independent cohort. Because counts were too low, some 16 rarely observed V segments, including chromosome 9 orphons, were excluded from the earlier analysis of 587 of the donors. In the study, some 160 TCR beta chains were listed as associated with cytomegalovirus. Immune exposure information for the cohort was limited to CMV serostatus. In a later analysis, TCR association rates were found to vary across HLA loci, with the most associated TCRs seen for DRB1 alleles and the fewest for HLA-C alleles. When HLA alleles, especially DR and DQ, strongly co-occurred, TCR associations were difficult to assign to individual alleles. Linkage disequilibrium might explain the correlated functional status among segregating V segments, but an unknown experimental factor could not be excluded. While some public TCRs were present in many individuals, most TCR sequences turned up only very rarely across donors. Compared with equally common non-associated chains, HLA-associated TCR beta chains in a later analysis were more clonally expanded and had lower generation probabilities. HLA typing was unavailable for some donors at each locus, so association tests used only the typed subset. The presence/absence analyses assumed that sequencing depth was roughly uniform across donors, and that assumption may not be true.

The CDR3 runs 12 residues from the cysteine to the phenylalanine. The kept DNA is CDR3 alone, 36 bases in frame from the first base. CDR1 and CDR2 were assigned from the germline V gene as SGHAT and FQNNGV. V gives up 3 bases and J gives up 5 bases, and the segment between their germline ends measures 7 bases. The library was prepared using the immunoSEQ multiplex PCR assay. For the multiplex PCR, a mixture combining 60 forward primers for TCR Vbeta segments and 13 reverse primers for TCR Jbeta segments was used. Amplification of the CDR3 region of rearranged TCR beta genes was performed with a multiplex PCR assay on genomic DNA. The Illumina HiSeq System was used to sequence the amplified TCR beta libraries as 87-base-pair reads. As for the original processing: A later analysis tallied around 82 million unique TCR beta chains across the 700 or so repertoires, and about 12 million of those chains were shared by two or more donors. A nearest-neighbor algorithm error-corrected the raw reads and collapsed the reads into unique sequences, merging closely related sequences to remove PCR and sequencing errors. To assign V, D and J gene segments, CDR3 sequences were aligned to IMGT reference sequences. For a sequence to be retained, at least a six-nucleotide match to both a V gene segment and a J gene segment was required. Rearrangements were classified as productive when the CDR3 lacked stop codons and remained in frame with V and J, and all other rearrangements were classified as non-productive. Following IMGT convention, CDR3 was defined as the stretch from the second conserved V-encoded cysteine to the conserved J-encoded phenylalanine. The earlier analysis of about 610 of the donors excluded sequences that lacked an unambiguous match to a single V gene segment. In an earlier analysis of 450 to 700 of the donors, V segments were called functional above 56.7% productive rearrangements and were called segregating when the between-donor standard deviation exceeded 5%. A statistical classification framework was built for diagnosing cytomegalovirus status from the catalog of TCR beta chain sequences. A later analysis assigned V and J genes by comparing TCR nucleotide sequences with IMGT/GENE-DB human TR gene sequences. Using the TCRdist pipeline, a later analysis assigned CDR3 sequences along with most-parsimonious VDJ recombination scenarios. A later analysis defined each TCR beta chain by its CDR3 amino acid sequence plus V-gene family, and excluded reads lacking a unique V-gene family. In a later analysis, some 600 highly shared, low-generation-probability nucleotide sequences were removed to address suspected cross-contamination and a sequencing artifact. A later analysis calculated a clonal expansion index for each public chain from normalized within-repertoire ranks of inferred template counts. Generation probabilities in a later analysis came from a VDJ recombination model fitted to out-of-frame rearrangements, and those results were checked against IGoR. Hypergeometric tests were used in a later analysis to score TCR-TCR, TCR-HLA and TCR-CMV co-occurrence, with a repertoire-size bias correction applied to the TCR pairs. False discovery rates were estimated in a later analysis by permuting HLA or CMV assignments 20 times. In a later analysis, co-occurring TCRs were grouped with DBSCAN, and TCRdist sequence similarity was added when clustering was performed within HLA-allele-positive subsets. For co-occurrence clustering, repertoires with fewer than 30,000 or more than 120,000 public chains were excluded, along with 5 or 6 repertoires with anomalous nucleotide sharing. TCRdb holds this immuneACCESS table with in-frame rearrangements only. Some clones are missing; in checked studies, unresolved V genes explain under half, and the rest has no known cause. That table supplies the V and J calls and clone size; D and trimming were determined from the DNA. A total of around 90,000 clones appear in this sample, around 80% of them only once. The top ten clones comprise about 7.9% of the sample.

The cohort comprised several hundred healthy bone marrow donors. Cohort members were all nominally healthy when sampled, although unrecorded immune exposures were likely present. The donor tested CMV seronegative and was one of the 352 seronegative cohort members. Every donor gave a peripheral blood sample, and the peripheral blood mononuclear cells from that sample were used for TCR beta sequencing. Genomic DNA extraction from the blood cell samples was performed with the Qiagen DNeasy Blood Extraction Kit. With regard to this clone: Its antigen remains undetermined. No base quality values were provided; no much bigger clone lies one nucleotide off.

The rearrangement combines TRBV11-2 with TRBJ1-1; confidence is insufficient to name the D gene. The clonotype originates from a man in his thirties or forties in good health and CMV-seronegative. Sequencing was done on a sample of PBMCs. The nucleotides are TGTGCCAGCAGCTTTAGGAGGACTGAAGCTTTCTTT. Its protein reads: CASSFRRTEAFF.